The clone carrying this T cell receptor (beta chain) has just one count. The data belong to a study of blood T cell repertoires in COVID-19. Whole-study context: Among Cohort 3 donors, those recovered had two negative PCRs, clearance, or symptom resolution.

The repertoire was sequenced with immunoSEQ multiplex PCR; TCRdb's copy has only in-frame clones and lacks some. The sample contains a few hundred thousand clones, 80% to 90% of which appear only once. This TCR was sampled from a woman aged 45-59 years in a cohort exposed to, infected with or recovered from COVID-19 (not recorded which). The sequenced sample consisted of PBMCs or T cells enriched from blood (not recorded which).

CDR3 protein: CASSLGTGATRYTF. Here the CDR3 DNA reads TGTGCCAGCAGCCTGGGGACAGGGGCCACCAGATACACCTTC. This sequence joins TRBV11-2 and TRBJ1-2, with 10 bases matching TRBD1. The CDR3 sequence is 14 residues long. Germline CDR1 and CDR2: SGHAT and FQNNGV. V dropped 5 bases and J dropped 11; count of bases not matched to a gene: 11. Using reference TRBV11-2 and TRBJ1-2 for the parts outside the CDR3, the full variable domain is EAGVAQSPRYKIIEKRQSVAFWCNPISGHATLYWYQQILGQGPKLLIQFQNNGVVDDSQLPKDRFSAERLKGVDSTLKIQPAKLEDSAVYLCASSLGTGATRYTFGSGTRLTVV.